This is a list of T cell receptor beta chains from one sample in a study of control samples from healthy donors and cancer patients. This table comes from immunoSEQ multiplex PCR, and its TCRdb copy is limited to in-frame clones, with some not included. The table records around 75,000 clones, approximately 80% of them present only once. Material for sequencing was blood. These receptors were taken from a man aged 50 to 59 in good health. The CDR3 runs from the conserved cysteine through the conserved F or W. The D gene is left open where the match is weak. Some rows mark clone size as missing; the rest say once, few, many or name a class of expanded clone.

TGTGCCAGCAGTTTAGCGCGAGGAAATGGCTACACCTTC,CASSLARGNGYTF,TRBV12-3/TRBV12-4,-,-,TRBJ1-2
TGTGCCAGCAGTGAGGACGGATACTATGGCTACACCTTC,CASSEDGYYGYTF,TRBV6-2/TRBV6-3,-,-,TRBJ1-2
TGTGCCAGCAGCGTAGAGGGCAATTCACCCCTCCACTTT,CASSVEGNSPLHF,TRBV9,few,-,TRBJ1-6
TGTGCCATCAGGGAGGGTCCAGGGGAAAAACTGTTTTTT,CAIREGPGEKLFF,TRBV10-3,-,-,TRBJ1-4
TGCGCCAGCAGCCAAGACAGAAATAGGTCACCCCTCCACTTT,CASSQDRNRSPLHF,TRBV4-1,-,-,TRBJ1-6
TGTGCCAGCAGTGAAGATGTGGTGTTGTGGCGGGATGGCTACACCTTC,CASSEDVVLWRDGYTF,TRBV6-1,-,-,TRBJ1-2
TGTGCCAGCAGTTACTCGAGAGATGAGCAGTACTTC,CASSYSRDEQYF,TRBV6-2/TRBV6-3,once,-,TRBJ2-7
TGTGCCAGCACCCCCACGGGAGTCTCCGAGCAGTACTTC,CASTPTGVSEQYF,TRBV6-2/TRBV6-3,once,-,TRBJ2-7
TGTGCCAGCAGCAACTCTTTCAGGGCATTCAGGTCTAATGAAAAACTGTTTTTT,CASSNSFRAFRSNEKLFF,TRBV21-1,-,-,TRBJ1-4
TGTGCCTGGAACCCGCTAGCGGAGTACCAAGAGACCCAGTACTTC,CAWNPLAEYQETQYF,TRBV30,once,TRBD2,TRBJ2-5
TGTGCCTGGAGACGCGGGGGGGGTGTCTCCTACAATGAGCAGTTCTTC,CAWRRGGGVSYNEQFF,TRBV30,-,TRBD2,TRBJ2-1
TGTGCCATCAGTGGAGAGGGCCGCTATGGCTACACCTTC,CAISGEGRYGYTF,TRBV10-3,-,-,TRBJ1-2
TGCAGCGTTGAAGAATGGGGGAGGGAACCCCAAGAGACCCAGTACTTC,CSVEEWGREPQETQYF,TRBV29-1,few,TRBD2,TRBJ2-5
TGTGCCAGCAGCCCCGATAGAGCCAAAAACATTCAGTACTTC,CASSPDRAKNIQYF,TRBV7-2,-,-,TRBJ2-4
TGTGCCAGCAGCTTAACGACAGGGCACGAGCAGTACTTC,CASSLTTGHEQYF,TRBV7-3,-,TRBD1,TRBJ2-7
TGTGCCTGGCCCGGGCCAGGGATACCCACCGGGGAGCTGTTTTTT,CAWPGPGIPTGELFF,TRBV30,-,-,TRBJ2-2
TGCGCCAGCAGTGAACAGGGGGCTGACACTGAAGCTTTCTTT,CASSEQGADTEAFF,TRBV10-1,-,TRBD1,TRBJ1-1
TGTGCCAGCAGCTTTGGTTGGCTTCGGGGCGATGAGCAGTTCTTC,CASSFGWLRGDEQFF,TRBV7-2,-,-,TRBJ2-1
TGTGCCAGCAGCCCTAGGGGACATAAAGAGACCCAGTACTTC,CASSPRGHKETQYF,TRBV2,-,-,TRBJ2-5
TGTGCCAGCAGCTTCCGGACAGCCGCCTACGAGCAGTACTTC,CASSFRTAAYEQYF,TRBV7-2,-,-,TRBJ2-7
TGTGCCAGCAGCTTAGGGCTGGGTTCCAATCAGCCCCAGCATTTT,CASSLGLGSNQPQHF,TRBV7-9,-,-,TRBJ1-5
TGTGCCAGCTCACCAGGGGACAGGGGGGAGACCCAGTACTTC,CASSPGDRGETQYF,TRBV18,-,TRBD1,TRBJ2-5
TGTGCCAGCAGTTCCCCTCAAACTAGCGGGAGCTACGAGCAGTACTTC,CASSSPQTSGSYEQYF,TRBV27,-,TRBD2,TRBJ2-7
TGTGCCAGCAGTTACTCGGGGGCTGGAACTAATGAAAAACTGTTTTTT,CASSYSGAGTNEKLFF,TRBV6-5,once,-,TRBJ1-4
TGTGCCAGCAAGGTCCCCGGAGTCTCCTACGAGCAGTACTTC,CASKVPGVSYEQYF,TRBV27,few,-,TRBJ2-7
TGTGCCAGCAGTTACGACGGACTAGCGGGCACAGATACGCAGTATTTT,CASSYDGLAGTDTQYF,TRBV6-5,-,TRBD2,TRBJ2-3
TGTGCCAGCAACCTAAACATAGGCTCTGGAAACACCATATATTTT,CASNLNIGSGNTIYF,TRBV7-2,-,-,TRBJ1-3
TGTGCCAGCAGCGTATCCGGGGGCCCCACAGATACGCAGTATTTT,CASSVSGGPTDTQYF,TRBV9,-,-,TRBJ2-3
TGTGCCAGCAGTGGGGGGCAGAGCTATCAGCCCCAGCATTTT,CASSGGQSYQPQHF,TRBV27,-,-,TRBJ1-5
TGCGCCAGCAGCCAAGGTAGTAGCGGGAGGGCCAGTACCCAACGCGCCGGGGAGCTGTTTTTT,CASSQGSSGRASTQRAGELFF,TRBV4-3,-,TRBD2,TRBJ2-2
TGTGCCAGCAGCCAAGCGGAGTCCATAAGAGCGGGTAGCCACAATGAGCAGTTCTTC,CASSQAESIRAGSHNEQFF,TRBV4-2,-,-,TRBJ2-1
TGTGCCAGCAGCCTCAGACTAGCGGGCGCGGGGCCTTACAATGAGCAGTTCTTC,CASSLRLAGAGPYNEQFF,TRBV7-2,few,TRBD2,TRBJ2-1
TGTGCCAGCAGCCAACAGGTTATGAACACTGAAGCTTTCTTT,CASSQQVMNTEAFF,TRBV3-1/TRBV3-2,-,-,TRBJ1-1
TGTGCCAGCAGCTTAGGGGTCCCCTATAGCAATCAGCCCCAGCATTTT,CASSLGVPYSNQPQHF,TRBV7-2,-,-,TRBJ1-5
TGTGCCAGCAGCTCTCCTCCCGGACTAGATGACAATGAGCAGTTCTTC,CASSSPPGLDDNEQFF,TRBV11-3,-,TRBD2,TRBJ2-1
TGTGCCAGCAGCTTAACGGGGACACCTGGAAACACCATATATTTT,CASSLTGTPGNTIYF,TRBV7-3,-,-,TRBJ1-3
TGTGCCAGCACTAAAGGGGGGAGGAACTACGAGCAGTACTTC,CASTKGGRNYEQYF,TRBV27,once,-,TRBJ2-7
TGTGCCAGCAGTGACTCGGCTAGCGGGGGCACAGATACGCAGTATTTT,CASSDSASGGTDTQYF,TRBV6-4,-,TRBD2,TRBJ2-3
TGCAGCGAACGCCCCCCAGGGAACACTGAAGCTTTCTTT,CSERPPGNTEAFF,TRBV29-1,-,-,TRBJ1-1
TGTGCCAGCAGCTTACGGTTTCAGGCCAATGAGCAGTTCTTC,CASSLRFQANEQFF,TRBV7-3,-,-,TRBJ2-1
TGTGCCAGCAGCCAGGGAGCCGAAATTGCAACTAATGAAAAACTGTTTTTT,CASSQGAEIATNEKLFF,TRBV3-1/TRBV3-2,-,-,TRBJ1-4
TGTGCCAGCAGTGTCCCGGGACAGGGGGATTTTTGGCAAGAGACCCAGTACTTC,CASSVPGQGDFWQETQYF,TRBV6-4,once,TRBD1,TRBJ2-5
TGTGCCAGCAGCCCCGCGGACACCATATATTTT,CASSPADTIYF,TRBV7-9,-,-,TRBJ1-3
TGTGCCACCAGCAGTAACAGGGACCCCAACGAGCAGTACTTC,CATSSNRDPNEQYF,TRBV15,once,-,TRBJ2-7
TGTGCCAGCAGCCCAGGTTACCGGGATAGAGGGAACATTCAGTACTTC,CASSPGYRDRGNIQYF,TRBV3-1/TRBV3-2,-,-,TRBJ2-4
TGTGCCAGCAGGAACCGTGGGAGAGTTAAGTCCTACGAGCAGTACTTC,CASRNRGRVKSYEQYF,TRBV28,-,-,TRBJ2-7